What follows describes a single TCR beta chain. How the authors handled the data: Reference gene primer amplification yielded estimated nucleated cell counts. Some clones are missing from TCRdb's copy, which holds only in-frame ones; the method was immunoSEQ multiplex PCR. V and J calls and clone size are those listed in that table; D and trimming were worked out from the DNA. The table shows about 440,000 clones, with around 89% occurring only once. The entry originates in a study of blood T cell repertoires in COVID-19. As for the study in general: Samples taken during acute and convalescent COVID-19 were collected in the United States, Italy and Spain.

One Seattle source followed patients from active infection through their disease course. This CDR3 is built from 12 residues. Trimming at V came to 7 bases and at J to 1 base, leaving 2 bases not matched to a gene. In germline, CDR1 is SQVTM, CDR2 ANQGSEA. The TCR originated in a woman in her fifties or sixties with COVID-19, enrolled during active disease. Sequencing was carried out using peripheral blood. V gene TRBV29-1 combines with J gene TRBJ1-1; 8 bases are shared with TRBD1. The CDR3 is CSAGTGNTEAFF. DNA for the CDR3: TGCAGCGCCGGGACAGGGAACACTGAAGCTTTCTTT.